This T cell receptor (beta chain) was sequenced in a study of beta chain features in type 1 diabetes. Whole-study results and caveats: People with Type 1 diabetes carried modestly yet significantly shorter TCRB CDR3s in all four CD4+ subsets. Compared with healthy donors, patients appeared to share more similar naive, central memory and regulatory TCRB repertoires.

Sorted populations were all over 98% pure. The whole isolated RNA underwent reverse transcription, so sequencing captured expressed TCRB transcripts. Generated by immunoSEQ multiplex PCR, the TCRdb table keeps only in-frame clones and is missing some. This sample yields about 900,000 clones, of which about a sixth are seen a single time; 0.02% to 0.025% belongs to the top ten. This clone has a handful of counts. Its antigen is not known. The CDR3 is 13 amino acids. The V gene's germline CDR1 is SNHLY and CDR2 FYNNEI. V lost 8 bases and J 1 base, leaving 6 bases between the germline ends. The TCR originated in a woman under 30 in good health. The chain is built from TRBV2 and TRBJ2-6; tentative D call: TRBD2 (5 bases). Sequenced sample: naive CD4+ T cells from blood. The DNA for the CDR3 is TGTGCCAGCGGCGGGTCTGGGGCCAACGTCCTGACTTTC. Encoded protein: CASGGSGANVLTF.